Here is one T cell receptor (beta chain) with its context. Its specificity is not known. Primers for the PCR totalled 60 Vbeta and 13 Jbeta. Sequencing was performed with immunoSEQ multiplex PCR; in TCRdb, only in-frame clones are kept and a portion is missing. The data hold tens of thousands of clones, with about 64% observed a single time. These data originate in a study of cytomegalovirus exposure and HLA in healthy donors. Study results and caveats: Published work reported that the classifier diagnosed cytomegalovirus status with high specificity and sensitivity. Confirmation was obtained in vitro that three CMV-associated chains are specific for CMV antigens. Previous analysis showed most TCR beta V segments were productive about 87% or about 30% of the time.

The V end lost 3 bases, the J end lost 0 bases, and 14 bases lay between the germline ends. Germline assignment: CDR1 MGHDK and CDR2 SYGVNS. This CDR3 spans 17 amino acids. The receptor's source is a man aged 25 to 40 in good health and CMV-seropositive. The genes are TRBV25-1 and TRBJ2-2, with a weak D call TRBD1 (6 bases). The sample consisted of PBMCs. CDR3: CASSDIGQNANTGELFF. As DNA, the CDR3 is TGTGCCAGCAGTGATATCGGACAGAACGCGAACACCGGGGAGCTGTTTTTT.